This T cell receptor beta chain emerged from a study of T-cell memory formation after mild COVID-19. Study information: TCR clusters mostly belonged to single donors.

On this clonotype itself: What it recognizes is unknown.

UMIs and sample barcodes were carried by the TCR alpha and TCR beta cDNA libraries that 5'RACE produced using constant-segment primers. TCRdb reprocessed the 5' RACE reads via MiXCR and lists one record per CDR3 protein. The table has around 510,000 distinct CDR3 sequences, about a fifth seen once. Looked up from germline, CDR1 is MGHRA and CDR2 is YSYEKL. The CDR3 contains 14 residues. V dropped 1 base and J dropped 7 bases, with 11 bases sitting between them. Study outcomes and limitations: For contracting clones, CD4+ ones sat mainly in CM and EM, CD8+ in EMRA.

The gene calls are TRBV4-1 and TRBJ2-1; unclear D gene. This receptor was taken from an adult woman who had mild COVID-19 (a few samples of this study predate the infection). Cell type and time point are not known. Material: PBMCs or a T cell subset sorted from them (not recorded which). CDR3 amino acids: CASSQGPSSNEQFF. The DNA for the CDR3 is TGCGCCAGCAGCCAAGGTCCCAGTTCGAATGAGCAGTTCTTC.